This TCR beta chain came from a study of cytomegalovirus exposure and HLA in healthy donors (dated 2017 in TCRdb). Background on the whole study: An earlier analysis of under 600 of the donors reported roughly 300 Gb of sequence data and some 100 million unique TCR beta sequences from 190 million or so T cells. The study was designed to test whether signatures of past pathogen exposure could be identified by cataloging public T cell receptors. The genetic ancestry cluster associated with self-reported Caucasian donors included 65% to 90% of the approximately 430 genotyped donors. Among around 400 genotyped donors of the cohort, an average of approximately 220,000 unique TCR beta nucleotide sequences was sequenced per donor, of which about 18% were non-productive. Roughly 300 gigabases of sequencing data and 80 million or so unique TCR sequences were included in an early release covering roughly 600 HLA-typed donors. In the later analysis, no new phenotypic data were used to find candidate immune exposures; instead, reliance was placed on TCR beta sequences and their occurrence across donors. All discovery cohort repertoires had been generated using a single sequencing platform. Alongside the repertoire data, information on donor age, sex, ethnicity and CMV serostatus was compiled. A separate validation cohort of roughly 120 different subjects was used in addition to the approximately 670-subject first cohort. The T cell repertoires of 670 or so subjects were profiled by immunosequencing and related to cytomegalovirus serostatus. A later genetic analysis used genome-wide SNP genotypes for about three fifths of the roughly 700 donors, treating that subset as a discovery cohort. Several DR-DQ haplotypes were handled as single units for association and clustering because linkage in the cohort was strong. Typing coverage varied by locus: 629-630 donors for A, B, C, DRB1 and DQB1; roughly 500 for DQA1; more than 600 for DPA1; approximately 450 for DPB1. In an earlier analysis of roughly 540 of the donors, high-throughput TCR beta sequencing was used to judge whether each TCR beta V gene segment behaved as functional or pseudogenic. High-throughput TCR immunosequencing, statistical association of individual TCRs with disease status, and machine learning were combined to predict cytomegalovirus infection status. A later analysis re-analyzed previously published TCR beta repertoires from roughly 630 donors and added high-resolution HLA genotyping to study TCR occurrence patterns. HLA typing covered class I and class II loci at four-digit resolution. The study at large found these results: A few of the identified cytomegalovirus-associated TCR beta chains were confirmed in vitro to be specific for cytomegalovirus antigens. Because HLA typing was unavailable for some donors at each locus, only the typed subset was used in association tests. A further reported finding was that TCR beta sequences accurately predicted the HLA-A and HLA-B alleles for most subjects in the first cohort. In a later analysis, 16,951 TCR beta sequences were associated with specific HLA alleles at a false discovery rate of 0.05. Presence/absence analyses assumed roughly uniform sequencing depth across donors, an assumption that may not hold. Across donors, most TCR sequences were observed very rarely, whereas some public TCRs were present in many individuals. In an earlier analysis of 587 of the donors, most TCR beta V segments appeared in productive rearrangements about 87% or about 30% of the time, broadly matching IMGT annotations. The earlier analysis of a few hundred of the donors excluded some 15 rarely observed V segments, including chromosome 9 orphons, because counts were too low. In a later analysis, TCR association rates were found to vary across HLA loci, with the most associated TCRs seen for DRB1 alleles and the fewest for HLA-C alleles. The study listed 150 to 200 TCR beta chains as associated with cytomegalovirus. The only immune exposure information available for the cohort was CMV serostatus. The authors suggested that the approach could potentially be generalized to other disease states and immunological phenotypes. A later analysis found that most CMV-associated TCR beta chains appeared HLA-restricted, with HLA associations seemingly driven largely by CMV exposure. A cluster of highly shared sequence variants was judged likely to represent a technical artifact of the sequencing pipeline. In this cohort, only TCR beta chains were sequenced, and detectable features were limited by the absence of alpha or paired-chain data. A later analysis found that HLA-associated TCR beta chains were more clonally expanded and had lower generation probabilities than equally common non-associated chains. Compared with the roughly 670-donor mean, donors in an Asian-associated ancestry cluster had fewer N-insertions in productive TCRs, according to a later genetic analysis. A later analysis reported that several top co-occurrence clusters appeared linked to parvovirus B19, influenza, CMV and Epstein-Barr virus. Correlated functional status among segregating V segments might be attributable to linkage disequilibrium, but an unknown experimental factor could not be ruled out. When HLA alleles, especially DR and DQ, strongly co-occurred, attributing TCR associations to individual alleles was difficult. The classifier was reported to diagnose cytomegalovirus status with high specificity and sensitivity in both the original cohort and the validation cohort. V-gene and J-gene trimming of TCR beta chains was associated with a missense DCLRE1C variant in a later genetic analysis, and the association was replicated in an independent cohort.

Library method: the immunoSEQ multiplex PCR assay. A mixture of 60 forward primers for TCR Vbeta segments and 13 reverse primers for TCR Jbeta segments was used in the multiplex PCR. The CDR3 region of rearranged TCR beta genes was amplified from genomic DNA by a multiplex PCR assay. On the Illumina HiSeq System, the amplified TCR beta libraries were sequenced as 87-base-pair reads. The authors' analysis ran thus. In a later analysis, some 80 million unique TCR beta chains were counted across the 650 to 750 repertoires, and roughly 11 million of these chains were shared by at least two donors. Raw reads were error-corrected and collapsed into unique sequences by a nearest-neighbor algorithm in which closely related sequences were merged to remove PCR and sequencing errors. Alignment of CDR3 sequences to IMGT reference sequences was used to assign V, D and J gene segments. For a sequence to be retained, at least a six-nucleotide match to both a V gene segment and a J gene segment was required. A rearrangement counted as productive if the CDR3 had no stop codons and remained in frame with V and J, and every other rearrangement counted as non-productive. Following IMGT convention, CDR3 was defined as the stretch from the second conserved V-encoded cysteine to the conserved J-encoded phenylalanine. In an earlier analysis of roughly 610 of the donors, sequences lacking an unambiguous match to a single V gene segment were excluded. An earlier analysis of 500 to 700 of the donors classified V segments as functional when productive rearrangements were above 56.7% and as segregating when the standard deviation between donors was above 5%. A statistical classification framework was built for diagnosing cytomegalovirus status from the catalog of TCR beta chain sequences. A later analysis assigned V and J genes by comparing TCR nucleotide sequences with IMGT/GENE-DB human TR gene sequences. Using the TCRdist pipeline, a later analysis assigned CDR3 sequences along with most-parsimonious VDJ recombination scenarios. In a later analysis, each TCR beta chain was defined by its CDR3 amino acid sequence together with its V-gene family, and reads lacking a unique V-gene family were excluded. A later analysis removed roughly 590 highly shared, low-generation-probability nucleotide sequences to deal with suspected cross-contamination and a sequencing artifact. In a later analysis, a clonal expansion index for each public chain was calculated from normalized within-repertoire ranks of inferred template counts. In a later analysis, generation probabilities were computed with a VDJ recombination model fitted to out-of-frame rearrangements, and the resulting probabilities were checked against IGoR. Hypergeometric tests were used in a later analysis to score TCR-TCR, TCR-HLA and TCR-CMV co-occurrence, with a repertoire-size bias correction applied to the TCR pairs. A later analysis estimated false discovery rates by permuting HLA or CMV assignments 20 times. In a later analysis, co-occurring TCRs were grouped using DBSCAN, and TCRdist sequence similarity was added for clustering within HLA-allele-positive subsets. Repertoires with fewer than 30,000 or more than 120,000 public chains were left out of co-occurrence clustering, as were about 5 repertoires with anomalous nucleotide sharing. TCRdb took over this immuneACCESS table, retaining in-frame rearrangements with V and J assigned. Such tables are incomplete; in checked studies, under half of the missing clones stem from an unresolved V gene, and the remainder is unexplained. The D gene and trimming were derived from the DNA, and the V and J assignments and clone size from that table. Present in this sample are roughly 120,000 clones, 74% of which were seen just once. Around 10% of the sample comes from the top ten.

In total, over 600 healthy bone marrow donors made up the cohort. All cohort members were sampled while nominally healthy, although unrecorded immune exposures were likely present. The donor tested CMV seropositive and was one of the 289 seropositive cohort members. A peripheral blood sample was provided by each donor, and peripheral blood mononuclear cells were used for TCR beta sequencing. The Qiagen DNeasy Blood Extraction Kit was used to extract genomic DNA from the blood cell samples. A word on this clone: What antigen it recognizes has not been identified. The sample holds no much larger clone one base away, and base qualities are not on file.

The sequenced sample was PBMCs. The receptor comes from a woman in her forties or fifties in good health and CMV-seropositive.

This receptor has the CDR3 CASSPRTGNNEQFF. The nucleotide sequence is TGTGCCAGCAGCCCACGGACAGGGAACAATGAGCAGTTCTTC. This chain is built from TRBV7-2 and TRBJ2-1; the junction holds 8 bases that match TRBD1. Here V drops 5 bases and J drops 5 bases, and the junction holds 5 bases not matched to any gene. Based on the germline V gene, the CDR1 and CDR2 sequences are SGHTA and FQGNSA. Counted from cysteine to phenylalanine, this CDR3 has 14 amino acids. The retained sequence is limited to the CDR3, 42 bases, with the frame set at the first base.